This T cell receptor (beta chain) was sequenced in a study of cytomegalovirus exposure and HLA in healthy donors. The study, taken as a whole, reports: The study recorded about 160 TCR beta chains that were cytomegalovirus-associated. TRBV6-2, TRBV6-3 and other indistinguishable V segments were excluded. In vitro experiments confirmed that three CMV-associated chains were specific for CMV antigens.

About this clone: Its antigen is as yet unknown.

The primer mix had 60 Vbeta and 13 Jbeta primers. In the original workflow: The count from a later analysis was tens of millions of unique TCR beta chains, some 11 million of them shared. Clones were sequenced by immunoSEQ multiplex PCR, and TCRdb holds only the in-frame ones, with some missing. Clone size and the V and J calls come from that table; the DNA yielded D and trimming. The table records 200,000 to 250,000 clones, over 65% of them present only once. CDR3 length: 19 residues. The ends lost 0 bases at V and 1 base at J; junction bases unmatched: 12. Sample: PBMCs. The receptor comes from a man aged 18 to 29 in good health and CMV-seronegative. The chain employs TRBV5-7 and TRBJ2-1; TRBD2 matches 8 bases. TRBV5-7 belongs to the ORF category, with a function that is uncertain. CDR3 protein: CASSLDYFSGIHSYNEQFF. The CDR3 DNA reads as TGTGCCAGCAGCTTGGACTATTTTAGCGGGATCCATTCCTACAATGAGCAGTTCTTC.